Here is one T cell receptor (beta chain) with its context. The target antigen is unknown. Germline lookup yields CDR1 MNHNS and CDR2 SASEGT. J gave up 4 bases and V 5 bases, and 6 bases lay outside the gene matches. The CDR3 sequence is 15 residues long. Ages of hyperthyroidism patients ran from 18 to 65, and their diagnoses were new, under 2 months' duration. Clinical symptoms and serum thyroxine were used for diagnosis; TRAb, thyroid ultrasound and orbital computed tomography were also relied on. The entry originates in a study of Graves' ophthalmopathy and Graves' hyperthyroidism. Study results and limitations: Forecasting of ophthalmopathy progression by the model achieved around 71% sensitivity and roughly 72% specificity. Most expanded thyroid clonotypes above 0.001 frequency also appeared in blood.

RNA transcripts served as template for amplifying TCR beta CDR3 sequences. A first-round RT-PCR used HTBI primers, followed by a second-round multiplex PCR. TCRdb reanalysed the multiplex PCR reads using MiXCR and keeps one entry per CDR3 protein. The sample lists more than 1,000,000 distinct CDR3 sequences, 36% seen once, with around 10% in the top ten. The source of this sequence is an adult man with Graves' hyperthyroidism. The chain joins TRBV6-1 to TRBJ2-5, with 11 positions matching TRBD1. Specimen: peripheral blood or thyroid tissue (not recorded which). This chain's CDR3 is CASSHPGQGVETQYF. In DNA form, the CDR3 reads TGTGCCAGCAGTCATCCGGGACAGGGGGTAGAGACCCAGTACTTC.